This TCR beta chain was captured in a study of blood T cell repertoires in COVID-19. Study overall: Spain, Italy and the United States supplied samples that represented acute and convalescent COVID-19. PBMCs, B-cell-depleted T cells, or T cells provided the cDNA or gDNA that made up the material.

Germline loops: CDR1 MNHEY, CDR2 SVGAGI. This CDR3 has 15 amino acids. V lost 7 bases, J lost 4 bases, and 7 bases stayed unmatched. In the original analysis: Amplified reference gene primers provided the basis for estimating nucleated cell counts. The method was immunoSEQ multiplex PCR; TCRdb's version includes in-frame clones alone and lacks a portion of them. V, J and clone size reflect that table, while D and trimming were determined from the DNA. This table holds around 100,000 clones, roughly 69% found once. This clonotype originated in a man older than 75 with acute or convalescent COVID-19. The chain uses TRBV6-5 and TRBJ2-2, with 9 nucleotides matching TRBD1. Source material: peripheral blood. DNA of the CDR3: TGTGCCAGCACCCTTACAGGGGGCCGCACCGGGGAGCTGTTTTTT. Translation: CASTLTGGRTGELFF.